The clone carrying this T cell receptor beta chain was seen a few times. Germline values: CDR1 SQVTM, CDR2 ANQGSEA. The CDR3 spans 13 residues. The V and J ends lost 4 bases and 2 bases respectively, with 12 bases between them. TCRdb reprocessed the 5' RACE reads via MiXCR and lists one record per CDR3 protein. The sample includes about 50,000 distinct CDR3 sequences, about 7.6% seen only once; the top ten take roughly an eighth. Time point here: sample taken at primary tumor resection. Unsorted whole RNA from tumor, nontumor lung or frozen PBMC underwent sequencing. This sample is drawn from a study of spatial heterogeneity in lung cancer. Background on the study: Detected beta-chain sequences consistently exceeded alpha-chain sequences.

This TCR derives from a female donor with early-stage non-small cell lung cancer. The chain employs TRBV29-1 and TRBJ2-7; weak D call: TRBD2 (6 bases). The sequences come from PBMCs, collected at surgery. The CDR3: CSVAGEAPYEQYF. The CDR3 DNA follows: TGCAGCGTTGCGGGGGAGGCTCCCTACGAGCAGTACTTC.